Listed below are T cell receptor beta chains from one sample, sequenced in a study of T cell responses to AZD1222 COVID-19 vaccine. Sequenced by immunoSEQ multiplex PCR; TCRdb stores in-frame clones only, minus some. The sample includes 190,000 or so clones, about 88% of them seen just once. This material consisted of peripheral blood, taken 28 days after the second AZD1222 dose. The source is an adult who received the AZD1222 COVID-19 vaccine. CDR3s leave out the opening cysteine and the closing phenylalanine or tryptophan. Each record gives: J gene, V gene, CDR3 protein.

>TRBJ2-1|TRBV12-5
ASGLFPALGNEQF
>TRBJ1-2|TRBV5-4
ASSLDRTDGYT
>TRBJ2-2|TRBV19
ASSGTGTSNTGELF
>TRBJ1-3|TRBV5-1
ASSRDRGESSIY
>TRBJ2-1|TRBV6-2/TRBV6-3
ASSRWVYNEQF
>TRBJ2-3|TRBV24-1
ATSEGGLAGGGDTQY
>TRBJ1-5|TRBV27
ASSIWSNQPQH
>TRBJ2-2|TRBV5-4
ASSLNLAATGELF
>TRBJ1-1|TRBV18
ASSPTRLNTEAF
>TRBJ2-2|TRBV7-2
ASSWTSGRASGELF
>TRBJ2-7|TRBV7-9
ASSLGLDGLAGNYEQY
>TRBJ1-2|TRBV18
ASSPPSAANYGYT
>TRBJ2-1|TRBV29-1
SVVTPRGSNNEQF
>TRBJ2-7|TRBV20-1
SASGQRELYEQY
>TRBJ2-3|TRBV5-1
ASSLAEARDTQY
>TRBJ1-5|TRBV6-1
ASSESRGRWFGNQPQH
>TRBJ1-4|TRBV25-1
ASSPTGVYEKLF
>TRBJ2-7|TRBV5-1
ASSPPSVGAPTYEQY
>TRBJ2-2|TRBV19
ASSIDVHRTNTGELF
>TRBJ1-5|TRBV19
ASSWGDRGYQPQH
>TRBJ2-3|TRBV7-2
ASSYGDRGPSTDTQY
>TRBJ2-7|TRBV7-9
ASSFRTGGWEQY
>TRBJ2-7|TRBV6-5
ASSYGQGAGEQY
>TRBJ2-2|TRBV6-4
ASSVLAGTTGELF
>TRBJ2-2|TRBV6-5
ASSPYRDTGELF
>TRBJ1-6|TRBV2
ASSELWDRAPLH
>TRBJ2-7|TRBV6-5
ASSQGDRVYEQY
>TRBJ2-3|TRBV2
ASSEGPALTQY
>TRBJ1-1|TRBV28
ASSPDNRALKEAF
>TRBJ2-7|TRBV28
ASRRYYEQY
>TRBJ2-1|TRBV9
ASSVGRSSYNEQF
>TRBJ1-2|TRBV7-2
ASSLAREYGYT
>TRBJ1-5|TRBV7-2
ASSLEGTAINQPQH
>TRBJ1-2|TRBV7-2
ASSFRGVGGYT
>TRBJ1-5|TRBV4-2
ASSQDSPTNSNQPQH
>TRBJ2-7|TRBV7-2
ASSSGRGSLEQY
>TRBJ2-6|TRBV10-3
AISDGGVRAGANVLT
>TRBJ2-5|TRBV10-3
AISEPSSRGAQY
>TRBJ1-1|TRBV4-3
ASSQYTGDPEAF
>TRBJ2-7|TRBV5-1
ASSVRDSARRY
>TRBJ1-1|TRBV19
TSRGQGVEAF
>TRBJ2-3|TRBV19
ASSIGDTQY
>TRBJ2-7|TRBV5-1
ASSFTGLSNAYEQY
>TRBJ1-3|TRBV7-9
ASSPRSSGNTIY
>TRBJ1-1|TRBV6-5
ASSFQGANTEAF
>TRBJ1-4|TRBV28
ASSLWTDTNEKLF
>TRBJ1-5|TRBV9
ASSKWGNSNQPQH
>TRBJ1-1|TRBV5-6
ASSFTTSANTEAF
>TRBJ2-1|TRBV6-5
ASSLRTGNNEQF
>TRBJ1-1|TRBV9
ASSVGVRGEAF
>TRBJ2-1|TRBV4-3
ASSLRLAGGYNEQF
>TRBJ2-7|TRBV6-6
ASSYSEHKSSYEQY